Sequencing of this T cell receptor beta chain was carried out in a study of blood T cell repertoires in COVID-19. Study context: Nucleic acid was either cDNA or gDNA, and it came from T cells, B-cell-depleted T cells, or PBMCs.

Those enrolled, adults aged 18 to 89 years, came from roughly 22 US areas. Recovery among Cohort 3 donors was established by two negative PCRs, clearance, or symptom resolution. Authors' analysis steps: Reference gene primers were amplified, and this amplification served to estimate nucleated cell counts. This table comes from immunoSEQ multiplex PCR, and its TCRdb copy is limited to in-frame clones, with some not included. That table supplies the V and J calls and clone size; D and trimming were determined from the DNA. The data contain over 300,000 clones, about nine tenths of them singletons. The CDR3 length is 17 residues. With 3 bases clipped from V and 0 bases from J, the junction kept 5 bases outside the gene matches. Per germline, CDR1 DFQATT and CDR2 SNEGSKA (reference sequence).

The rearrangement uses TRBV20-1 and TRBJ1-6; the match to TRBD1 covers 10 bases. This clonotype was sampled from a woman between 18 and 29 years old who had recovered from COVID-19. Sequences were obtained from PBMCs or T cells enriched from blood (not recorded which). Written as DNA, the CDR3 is TGCAGTGCTAGTCAGACAGGGGGCGGCTCCTATAATTCACCCCTCCACTTT. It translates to CSASQTGGGSYNSPLHF.